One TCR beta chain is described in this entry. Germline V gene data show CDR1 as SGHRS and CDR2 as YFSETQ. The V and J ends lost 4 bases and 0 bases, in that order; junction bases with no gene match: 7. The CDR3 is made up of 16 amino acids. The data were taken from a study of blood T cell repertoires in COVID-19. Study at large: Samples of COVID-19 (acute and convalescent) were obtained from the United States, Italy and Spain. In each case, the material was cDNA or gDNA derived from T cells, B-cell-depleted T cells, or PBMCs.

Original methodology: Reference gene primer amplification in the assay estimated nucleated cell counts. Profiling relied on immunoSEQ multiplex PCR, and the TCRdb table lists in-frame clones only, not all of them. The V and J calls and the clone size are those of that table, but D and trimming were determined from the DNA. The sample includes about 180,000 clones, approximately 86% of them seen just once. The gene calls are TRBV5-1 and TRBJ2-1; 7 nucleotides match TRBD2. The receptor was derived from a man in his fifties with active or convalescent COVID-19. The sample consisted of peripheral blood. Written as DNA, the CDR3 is TGCGCCAGCAGCCTGGGGGGGGTCCCCTCCTACAATGAGCAGTTCTTC. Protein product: CASSLGGVPSYNEQFF.